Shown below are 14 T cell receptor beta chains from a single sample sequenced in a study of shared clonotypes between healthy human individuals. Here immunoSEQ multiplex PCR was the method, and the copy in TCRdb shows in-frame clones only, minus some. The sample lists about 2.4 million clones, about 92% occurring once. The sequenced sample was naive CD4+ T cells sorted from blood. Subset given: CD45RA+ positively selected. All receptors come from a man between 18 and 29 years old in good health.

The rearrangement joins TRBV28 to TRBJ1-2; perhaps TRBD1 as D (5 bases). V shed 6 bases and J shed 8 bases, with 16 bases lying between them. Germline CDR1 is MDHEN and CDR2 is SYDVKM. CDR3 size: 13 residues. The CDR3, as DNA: TGTGCCAGCAGCCGACAAGGCGAGGGGGGCTACACCTTC. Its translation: CASSRQGEGGYTF.

CDR3 DNA: TGTGCTCCCGAGTGGGACAGGGGGCATAATGAGCAGTTCTTC. This sequence encodes CAPEWDRGHNEQFF. This chain uses TRBV27 with TRBJ2-1; TRBD1 matches at 12 bases. This CDR3 is built from 14 residues. Germline-derived CDR1 and CDR2 are MNHEY and SMNVEV (reference sequence).

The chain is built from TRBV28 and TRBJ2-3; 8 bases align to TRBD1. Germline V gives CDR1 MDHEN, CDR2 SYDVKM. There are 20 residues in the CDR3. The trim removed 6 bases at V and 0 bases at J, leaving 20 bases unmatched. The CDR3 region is CASRRRKKTGVGDSTDTQYF. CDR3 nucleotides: TGTGCCAGCAGGAGACGAAAAAAGACAGGGGTCGGGGATAGCACAGATACGCAGTATTTT.

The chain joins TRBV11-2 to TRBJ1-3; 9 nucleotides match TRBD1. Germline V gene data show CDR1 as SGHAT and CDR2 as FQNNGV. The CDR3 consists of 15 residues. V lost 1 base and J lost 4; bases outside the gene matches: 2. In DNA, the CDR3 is TGTGCCAGCAGCTTAGCCGGGACAGGGGGAAACACCATATATTTT. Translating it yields CASSLAGTGGNTIYF.

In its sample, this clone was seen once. DNA of the CDR3: TGTGCCAGCAGTGACGACCAGACAGTGGGTGGAAACACCATATATTTT. It codes for CASSDDQTVGGNTIYF. The V and J genes are TRBV2 and TRBJ1-3; a possible D gene is TRBD1 (5 bases). Between the trimmed V and J ends, which lost 3 bases and 3 bases, there was a span of 15 bases. In germline, CDR1 is SNHLY, CDR2 FYNNEI. CDR3 length: 16 residues.

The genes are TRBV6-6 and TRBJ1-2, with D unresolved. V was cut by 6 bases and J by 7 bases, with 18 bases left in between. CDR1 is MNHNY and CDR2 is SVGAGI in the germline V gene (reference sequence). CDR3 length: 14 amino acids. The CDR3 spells CASRGGGRGSGYTF. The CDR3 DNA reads TGTGCCAGCAGAGGAGGTGGGCGCGGCTCTGGCTACACCTTC.

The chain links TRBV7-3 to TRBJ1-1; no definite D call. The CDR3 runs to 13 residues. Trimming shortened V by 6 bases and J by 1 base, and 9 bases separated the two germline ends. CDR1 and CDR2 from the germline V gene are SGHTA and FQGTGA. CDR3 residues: CASSRGRNTEAFF. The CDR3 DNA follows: TGTGCCAGCAGTCGAGGAAGGAACACTGAAGCTTTCTTT.

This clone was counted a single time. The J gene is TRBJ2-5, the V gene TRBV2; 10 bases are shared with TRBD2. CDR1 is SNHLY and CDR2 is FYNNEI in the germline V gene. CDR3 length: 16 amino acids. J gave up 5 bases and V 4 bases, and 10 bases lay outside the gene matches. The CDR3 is CASSVAGGKVGETQYF. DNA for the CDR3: TGTGCCAGCAGTGTAGCGGGGGGTAAGGTAGGGGAGACCCAGTACTTC.

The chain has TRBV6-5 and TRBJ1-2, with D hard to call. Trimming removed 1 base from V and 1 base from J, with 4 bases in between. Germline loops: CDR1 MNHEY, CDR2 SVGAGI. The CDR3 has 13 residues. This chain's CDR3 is CASSYLRNYGYTF. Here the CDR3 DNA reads TGTGCCAGCAGTTACTTACGTAACTATGGCTACACCTTC.

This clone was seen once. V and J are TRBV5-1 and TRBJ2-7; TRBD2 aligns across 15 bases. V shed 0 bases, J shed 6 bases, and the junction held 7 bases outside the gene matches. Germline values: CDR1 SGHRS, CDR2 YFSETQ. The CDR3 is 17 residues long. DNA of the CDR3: TGCGCCAGCAGCTTGGACGGACTAGCGGGGGGGCCTGGCGAGCAGTACTTC. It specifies CASSLDGLAGGPGEQYF.

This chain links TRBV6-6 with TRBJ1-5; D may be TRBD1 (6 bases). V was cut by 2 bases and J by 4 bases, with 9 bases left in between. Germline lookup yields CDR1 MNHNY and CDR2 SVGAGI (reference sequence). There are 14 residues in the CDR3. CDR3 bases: TGTGCCAGCAGTTACCCAGGGGAAAATCAGCCCCAGCATTTT. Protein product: CASSYPGENQPQHF.

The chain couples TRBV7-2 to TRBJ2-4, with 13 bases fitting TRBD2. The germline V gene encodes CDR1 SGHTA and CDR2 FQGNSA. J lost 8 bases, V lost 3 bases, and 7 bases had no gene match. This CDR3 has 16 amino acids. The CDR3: CASSFRTSGSRDIQYF. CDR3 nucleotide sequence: TGTGCCAGCAGCTTCCGGACTAGCGGGAGTAGGGACATTCAGTACTTC.

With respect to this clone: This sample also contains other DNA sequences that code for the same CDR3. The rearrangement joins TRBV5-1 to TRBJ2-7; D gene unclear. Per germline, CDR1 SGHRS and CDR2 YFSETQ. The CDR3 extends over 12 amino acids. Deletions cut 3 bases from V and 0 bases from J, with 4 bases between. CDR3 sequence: CASSSDSYEQYF. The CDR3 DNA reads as TGCGCCAGCAGCTCAGACTCCTACGAGCAGTACTTC. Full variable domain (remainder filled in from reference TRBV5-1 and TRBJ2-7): KAGVTQTPRYLIKTRGQQVTLSCSPISGHRSVSWYQQTPGQGLQFLFEYFSETQRNKGNFPGRFSGRQFSNSRSEMNVSTLELGDSALYLCASSSDSYEQYFGPGTRLTVT.

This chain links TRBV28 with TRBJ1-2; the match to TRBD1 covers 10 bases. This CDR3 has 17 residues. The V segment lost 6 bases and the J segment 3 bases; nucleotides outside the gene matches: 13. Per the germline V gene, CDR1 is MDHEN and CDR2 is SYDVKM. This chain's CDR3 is CASSLNPGQGIHYGYTF. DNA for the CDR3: TGTGCCAGCAGCCTAAACCCGGGACAGGGGATTCACTATGGCTACACCTTC.